This T cell receptor beta chain was captured in a study of blood T cell repertoires in COVID-19. This CDR3 has 16 residues. V shed 5 bases, J shed 5 bases, and the junction held 6 bases outside the gene matches. Germline V gives CDR1 SGHTA, CDR2 FQGTGA. Here immunoSEQ multiplex PCR was the method, and the copy in TCRdb shows in-frame clones only, minus some. The sample has 200,000 to 300,000 clones, 80% to 90% seen once. The sample consisted of PBMCs or T cells enriched from blood (not recorded which). The chain recombines TRBV7-3 with TRBJ2-3, with 14 bases lining up with TRBD2. This clonotype was obtained from a woman aged 35 to 49 who had been exposed to COVID-19. The CDR3 sequence is CASSPTSGRAKDTQYF. In DNA, the CDR3 is TGTGCCAGCAGCCCGACTAGCGGGAGGGCAAAAGATACGCAGTATTTT.